This T cell receptor (beta chain) was identified in a study of regulatory T cells in long-lasting Graves disease. This clonotype has at least ten counts. CDR3 size: 15 residues. With 4 bases clipped from V and 7 bases from J, the junction kept 6 bases outside the gene matches. CDR1 is SGHAT, CDR2 FQNNGV, per germline. Time point given: newly diagnosed GD, antithyroid drugs for less than 3 months. The TCR library was prepared using RNA isolated from PBMCs. iRepertoire HTBI primers and Arm-PCR of CDR3 regions built TCR beta libraries. TCRdb reanalysed the multiplex PCR reads using MiXCR and keeps one entry per CDR3 protein. Of around 400,000 distinct CDR3 sequences listed, over 14% are singletons. The data were also submitted as part of a second study, on T cells in Graves' hyperthyroidism and ophthalmopathy.

Specimen: peripheral blood mononuclear cells (PBMCs), collected at new diagnosis, from a patient treated with antithyroid drugs. This TCR came from a woman between 40 and 50 years old with Graves disease. The gene calls are TRBV11-2 and TRBJ2-1; 11 bases line up with TRBD2. CDR3: CASSSTGLAANEQFF. DNA for the CDR3: TGTGCCAGCAGCTCCACGGGACTAGCGGCGAATGAGCAGTTCTTC.